This T cell receptor (beta chain) emerged from a study of blood T cell repertoires in COVID-19. V lost 6 bases, J lost 0 bases, and 15 bases lay in between. Germline V CDR1 and CDR2: SGDLS, YYNGEE. The CDR3 runs to 16 residues. The sample holds a few counts of this clone. Produced via immunoSEQ multiplex PCR; TCRdb's table is partial and in-frame only. The repertoire holds around 250,000 clones, with around 83% as singletons. This sequence was found in a man aged 30 to 39 who had recovered from COVID-19. Sample: peripheral blood. The rearrangement joins TRBV9 to TRBJ2-2, with D possibly matching TRBD2 (5 bases). CDR3 nucleotides: TGTGCCAGCACCCTGAGCGGAGCCGCGAACACCGGGGAGCTGTTTTTT. Amino acids: CASTLSGAANTGELFF.